These 29 T cell receptor beta chains share one sample of origin, sequenced in a study of T cell responses to AZD1222 COVID-19 vaccine. The data were produced by immunoSEQ multiplex PCR, yet TCRdb's version contains in-frame clones alone and is incomplete. The repertoire consists of roughly 120,000 clones, with 80% to 90% occurring once and the leading ten covering about 17%. The starting material was peripheral blood, obtained on day 0 of MenACWY control vaccination. These receptors originate from an adult in good health.

By its share, this clone is medium-sized. The chain has TRBV12-3 or TRBV12-4 and TRBJ2-3; D is uncertain. This CDR3 has 12 residues. Deletions cut 1 base from V and 9 bases from J, with 8 bases between. The CDR3 DNA reads TGTGCCAGCAGTTTAGAGAGCGTGACGCAGTATTTT. It codes for CASSLESVTQYF.

This clone turned up a few times. The chain employs TRBV4-1 and TRBJ2-1, with 10 bases matching TRBD2. This CDR3 region has 17 residues. Per germline, CDR1 MGHRA and CDR2 YSYEKL. Trimming cost V 4 bases and J 4 bases; bases outside gene matches: 10. The CDR3 DNA reads TGCGCCAGCAGCCGAGGAGGGCTAGCGGGAGTTTACAATGAGCAGTTCTTC. This encodes CASSRGGLAGVYNEQFF.

The chain has TRBV28 and TRBJ1-2, with 12 bases fitting TRBD1. Trimming took 7 bases from V and 3 from J; bases not matched to a gene: 12. Germline-derived CDR1 and CDR2 are MDHEN and SYDVKM. The CDR3 runs 17 residues. In DNA, the CDR3 is TGTGCCAGCATAACCGGTGGGACAGGGGGCCCCTACTATGGCTACACCTTC. Its translation is CASITGGTGGPYYGYTF.

The rearrangement joins TRBV19 to TRBJ1-5, with 8 bases aligning to TRBD1. The V segment lost 10 bases and the J segment 4 bases; nucleotides outside the gene matches: 6. Germline V lookup: CDR1 LNHDA, CDR2 SQIVND (reference sequence). The CDR3 runs to 13 residues. CDR3 sequence (DNA): TGTGCCACCACAGGGGGAGTTAATCAGCCCCAGCATTTT. Its protein product is CATTGGVNQPQHF.

This clone came up a few times. This rearrangement joins TRBV28 to TRBJ1-1; TRBD1 matches at 9 bases. V shed 10 bases, J shed 4 bases, and the junction held 7 bases outside the gene matches. Germline V lookup: CDR1 MDHEN, CDR2 SYDVKM. This CDR3 is built from 13 residues. In nucleotides, the CDR3 is TGTGCCACGACAGGGGGAGCGGGCACTGAAGCTTTCTTT. Protein: CATTGGAGTEAFF.

The rearrangement links TRBV5-1 to TRBJ2-1; D gene unclear. Germline CDR1 and CDR2: SGHRS and YFSETQ. Trimming took 1 base from V and 10 from J, leaving 9 bases between them. There are 12 residues in the CDR3. The CDR3 region is CASSLRIGEQFF. The CDR3 region has the DNA TGCGCCAGCAGCTTGCGGATAGGGGAGCAGTTCTTC.

This chain uses TRBV6-5 with TRBJ1-3; D gene unclear. Trimming stripped 2 bases from V and 4 bases from J, with 12 bases between. The germline V gene has CDR1 MNHEY and CDR2 SVGAGI. This CDR3 is built from 15 residues. The CDR3 region is CASSYSRLGGNTIYF. The CDR3 bases are TGTGCCAGCAGTTACAGCCGCTTGGGAGGAAACACCATATATTTT.

This rearrangement joins TRBV5-5 to TRBJ2-3; 11 bases align to TRBD2. With V trimmed by 0 bases and J by 4 bases, 4 bases remained unmatched. Germline V gene sequence: CDR1 SGHKS, CDR2 YYEKEE (reference sequence). The CDR3 covers 16 residues. The CDR3 nucleotides read TGTGCCAGCAGCTTGGCCTCTAGCGGGAGGTCAGATACGCAGTATTTT. As protein: CASSLASSGRSDTQYF.

The chain uses TRBV19 and TRBJ2-7; TRBD2 matches 8 bases. The CDR3 runs 16 residues. The J segment lost 3 bases and the V segment lost 5 bases, leaving 12 bases of the junction unmatched. Germline CDR1 LNHDA, CDR2 SQIVND (reference sequence). CDR3 nucleotide sequence: TGTGCCAGTAGTCCCCATCCACGGACTAGCAGCTACGAGCAGTACTTC. Its protein product is CASSPHPRTSSYEQYF.

The rearrangement links TRBV24-1 to TRBJ2-3; 7 bases match TRBD2. The germline CDR1 and CDR2 sequences are KGHDR and SFDVKD. The trim removed 9 bases at V and 0 bases at J, leaving 5 bases unmatched. This CDR3 is 14 amino acids long. The chain's CDR3 is CATRAGVSTDTQYF. CDR3 DNA: TGTGCCACCCGGGCGGGAGTGAGCACAGATACGCAGTATTTT.

J is TRBJ2-7 and V is TRBV28; D remains unclear. CDR1 MDHEN and CDR2 SYDVKM come from the germline V gene. CDR3 length equals 12 residues. The V end was cut by 1 base, the J end by 4 bases, with 5 bases between. CDR3 in DNA: TGTGCCAGCAGTTTATTGGTTTACGAGCAGTACTTC. Its translation: CASSLLVYEQYF.

This chain connects TRBV6-5 to TRBJ1-2; D call uncertain. The V end lost 1 base, the J end lost 8 bases, and 11 bases lay between the germline ends. Germline V gene sequence: CDR1 MNHEY, CDR2 SVGAGI. The CDR3 sequence is 13 residues long. The CDR3 reads CASSYYPRGGYTF. The DNA of the CDR3 is TGTGCCAGCAGTTACTATCCCCGAGGAGGCTACACCTTC.

V gene TRBV6-5 combines with J gene TRBJ1-4; D remains unclear. The germline gives CDR1 MNHEY, CDR2 SVGAGI. The length of the CDR3 is 11 residues. V gave up 0 bases and J gave up 13 bases, with 6 bases separating them. CDR3 amino acids: CASSYSGRLFF. The CDR3, as DNA: TGTGCCAGCAGTTACTCCGGAAGACTGTTTTTT.

The chain couples TRBV27 to TRBJ1-6, with D hard to call. This CDR3 comprises 16 residues. Germline CDR1 MNHEY, CDR2 SMNVEV (reference sequence). Trimming cost V 3 bases and J 0 bases, with 9 bases left between them. The CDR3 nucleotides read TGTGCCAGCAGTTTGTACAGTCGCTCCTATAATTCACCCCTCCACTTT. Its translation: CASSLYSRSYNSPLHF.

CDR3 nucleotide sequence: TGTGCCAGCAGCGTAGAAGATAGCAATCAGCCCCAGCATTTT. This encodes CASSVEDSNQPQHF. The rearrangement uses TRBV9 and TRBJ1-5; D is unresolved. The germline V gene has CDR1 SGDLS and CDR2 YYNGEE. Between the trimmed V and J ends, which lost 0 bases and 0 bases, there was a span of 4 bases. This CDR3 has 14 amino acids. Using reference TRBV9 and TRBJ1-5 for the parts outside the CDR3, the full variable domain is DSGVTQTPKHLITATGQRVTLRCSPRSGDLSVYWYQQSLDQGLQFLIQYYNGEERAKGNILERFSAQQFPDLHSELNLSSLELGDSALYFCASSVEDSNQPQHFGDGTRLSIL.

In this sample, this clone turned up once. The chain links TRBV10-1 to TRBJ2-3; 9 bases agree with TRBD2. V trimming: 4 bases; J trimming: 6 bases; junction bases outside the gene matches: 8. Germline CDR1 WNHNN, CDR2 SYGVQD (reference sequence). The CDR3 contains 15 residues. The CDR3: CASSGFGLARDTQYF. As DNA, the CDR3 is TGCGCCAGCAGTGGTTTTGGACTAGCGAGGGATACGCAGTATTTT.

This clone has a single count. The chain couples TRBV19 to TRBJ1-1; the D is unclear. The V end was cut by 0 bases, the J end by 1 base, with 12 bases between. This CDR3 has 16 residues. Germline CDR1 and CDR2: LNHDA and SQIVND (reference sequence). CDR3 sequence: CASSIDRVTSNTEAFF. The CDR3, as DNA: TGTGCCAGTAGTATAGATCGGGTTACTTCGAACACTGAAGCTTTCTTT. The full variable domain, its missing parts supplied by reference TRBV19 and TRBJ1-1, is DGGITQSPKYLFRKEGQNVTLSCEQNLNHDAMYWYRQDPGQGLRLIYYSQIVNDFQKGDIAEGYSVSREKKESFPLTVTSAQKNPTAFYLCASSIDRVTSNTEAFFGQGTRLTVV.

This clone came up once. The chain links TRBV6-5 to TRBJ1-2; D is perhaps TRBD1 (5 bases). CDR3 length equals 13 residues. The germline V gene encodes CDR1 MNHEY and CDR2 SVGAGI. V lost 5 bases to trimming and J lost 4 bases, with 11 bases between them. CDR3 amino acids: CASSSGTVYGYTF. For the CDR3, the DNA is TGTGCCAGCAGTAGCGGGACGGTCTATGGCTACACCTTC.

V usage is TRBV9 and J usage is TRBJ2-3; D gene unclear. CDR1 is SGDLS and CDR2 is YYNGEE in the germline V gene. V was clipped by 0 bases and J by 2 bases, with 7 bases between them. This CDR3 has 14 residues. The chain's CDR3 is CASSVAVATDTQYF. The CDR3 DNA is TGTGCCAGCAGCGTAGCGGTGGCCACAGATACGCAGTATTTT. The whole variable domain, filled in from reference TRBV9 and TRBJ2-3, reads DSGVTQTPKHLITATGQRVTLRCSPRSGDLSVYWYQQSLDQGLQFLIQYYNGEERAKGNILERFSAQQFPDLHSELNLSSLELGDSALYFCASSVAVATDTQYFGPGTRLTVL.

The gene calls are TRBV28 and TRBJ2-7; possibly TRBD1 for D (6 bases). Per germline, CDR1 MDHEN and CDR2 SYDVKM. There are 13 residues in the CDR3. With 8 bases removed from V and 3 bases from J, the gap between germline ends came to 14 bases. DNA of the CDR3: TGTGCCAGCGCGCGGACAGCCCTCTACGAGCAGTACTTC. It specifies CASARTALYEQYF.

This chain joins TRBV6-6 and TRBJ2-5, with 9 bases matching TRBD2. The CDR3 has 14 amino acids. V shed 6 bases and J 5 bases; nucleotides not matched to a gene: 7. Germline V CDR1 and CDR2: MNHNY, SVGAGI (reference sequence). The CDR3, as DNA: TGTGCCAGCAGGTCTAGCGGGATAGGGGAGACCCAGTACTTC. Translated, it gives CASRSSGIGETQYF.

The chain combines TRBV19 with TRBJ2-1, with TRBD1 matching over 7 bases. Germline CDR1 is LNHDA and CDR2 is SQIVND (reference sequence). There are 14 residues in the CDR3. V trimming: 5 bases; J trimming: 8 bases; junction bases outside the gene matches: 9. The CDR3 spells CASSSGTVGYEQFF. CDR3 DNA: TGTGCCAGTAGTTCCGGGACAGTAGGCTATGAGCAGTTCTTC.

This chain joins TRBV6-5 and TRBJ1-2; D is unresolved. Trimming pared 8 bases from V and 8 bases from J, leaving 15 bases between. The CDR3 contains 12 residues. CDR1 MNHEY and CDR2 SVGAGI come from the germline V gene. The CDR3 DNA reads TGTGCCAGCGCAATAGGACCGCCCGGCTACACCTTC. Its protein product is CASAIGPPGYTF.

This chain links TRBV28 with TRBJ1-5; tentative D call: TRBD1 (5 bases). Germline CDR1 and CDR2: MDHEN and SYDVKM. Trimming cost V 6 bases and J 1 base, with 13 bases left between them. CDR3 length equals 15 residues. The CDR3: CASSPARGSNQPQHF. As DNA, the CDR3 is TGTGCCAGCAGCCCCGCGCGGGGGAGCAATCAGCCCCAGCATTTT.

This chain uses TRBV27 with TRBJ1-1; D possibly corresponds to TRBD1 (5 bases). CDR1 is MNHEY, CDR2 SMNVEV, per germline (reference sequence). The V end lost 5 bases, the J end lost 3 bases, and 10 bases lay between the germline ends. CDR3 length: 13 amino acids. CDR3 residues: CASSLVRDTEAFF. CDR3 sequence (DNA): TGTGCCAGCAGTCTAGTCAGGGACACTGAAGCTTTCTTT.

This clone was recorded once. This sequence joins TRBV7-3 and TRBJ2-1; 11 nucleotides match TRBD2. From germline, CDR1 is SGHTA and CDR2 FQGTGA. J gave up 4 bases and V 1 base, and 3 bases lay outside the gene matches. The CDR3 is made up of 16 amino acids. The CDR3 sequence: CASSLSGTSGYNEQFF. The CDR3 DNA reads TGTGCCAGCAGCTTAAGTGGGACTAGCGGTTACAATGAGCAGTTCTTC.

The genes are TRBV28 and TRBJ2-5; 8 bases agree with TRBD2. The V gene's germline CDR1 is MDHEN and CDR2 SYDVKM. With 5 bases clipped from V and 1 base from J, the junction kept 3 bases outside the gene matches. There are 14 residues in the CDR3. The CDR3 DNA is TGTGCCAGCAGTCGGGGGGGGCCCCAAGAGACCCAGTACTTC. Translating it yields CASSRGGPQETQYF. Full variable domain (remainder filled in from reference TRBV28 and TRBJ2-5): DVKVTQSSRYLVKRTGEKVFLECVQDMDHENMFWYRQDPGLGLRLIYFSYDVKMKEKGDIPEGYSVSREKKERFSLILESASTNQTSMYLCASSRGGPQETQYFGPGTRLLVL.

The rearrangement joins TRBV11-2 to TRBJ2-3, with D unclear. The V and J ends lost 4 bases and 4 bases respectively, with 9 bases between them. There are 13 residues in the CDR3. CDR1 and CDR2 from the germline V gene are SGHAT and FQNNGV. CDR3 DNA sequence: TGTGCCAGCAGCTCGGACCACCCAGATACGCAGTATTTT. Translated: CASSSDHPDTQYF.

V gene TRBV4-1 combines with J gene TRBJ1-1; possible D gene TRBD1, 6 bases. Between the trimmed V and J ends, which lost 1 base and 3 bases, there was a span of 12 bases. The CDR3 runs 15 residues. The germline V gene encodes CDR1 MGHRA and CDR2 YSYEKL. CDR3 sequence (DNA): TGCGCCAGCAGCCAAGTGCAGGGGAGGTACACTGAAGCTTTCTTT. It specifies CASSQVQGRYTEAFF.